One T cell receptor (beta chain) is described in this entry. What it binds is not known. In this CDR3 the conserved last residue, phenylalanine or tryptophan, is missing, so a read error is likely. TCRbeta libraries were built with three rounds of nested PCR, modified from ARM-PCR. Using its own MiXCR run on the multiplex PCR reads, TCRdb lists one record per CDR3 protein. The sample gives around 71,000 distinct CDR3 sequences, 72% of which show up once; 8% to 9.5% is in the top ten. The entry originates in a study of tumor and adjacent non-tumor tissue in lung cancer. At the level of the study: The cohort had about a dozen adenocarcinoma, a couple of squamous cell and 1 small cell patients.

RNA was extracted from bulk tissue without any cell sorting. Study findings and constraints: In normal lung, the top 100 clones were significantly more dominant than in tumor.

The germline CDR1 and CDR2 sequences are MGHRA and YSYEKL. This CDR3 spans 14 amino acids. Trimming left V 5 bases short and J 7 bases short, with 17 bases between. This clonotype originated in a woman aged 40 to 50 with non-small cell lung cancer. What was sequenced was lung tumor tissue. V and J are TRBV4-1 and TRBJ1-2; D is possibly TRBD1 (6 bases). In DNA, the CDR3 is TGCGCCAGCAGCGAGGTCAGGGGATTAGGTGGCTACACCTCC. It encodes CASSEVRGLGGYTS.